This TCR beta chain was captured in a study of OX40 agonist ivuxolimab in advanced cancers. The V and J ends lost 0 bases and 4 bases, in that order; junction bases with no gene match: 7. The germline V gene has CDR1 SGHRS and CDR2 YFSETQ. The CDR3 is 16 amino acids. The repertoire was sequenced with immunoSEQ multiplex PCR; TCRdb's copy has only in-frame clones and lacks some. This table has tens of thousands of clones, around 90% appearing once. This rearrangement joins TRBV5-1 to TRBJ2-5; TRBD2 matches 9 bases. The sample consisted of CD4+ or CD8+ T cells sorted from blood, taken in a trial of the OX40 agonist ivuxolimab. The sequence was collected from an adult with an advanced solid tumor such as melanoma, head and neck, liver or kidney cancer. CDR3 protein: CASSLEVRGGLETQYF. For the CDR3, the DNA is TGCGCCAGCAGCTTGGAGGTGCGGGGGGGCCTAGAGACCCAGTACTTC.